These T cell receptor beta chains were read from a single sample in a study of beta chain features in type 1 diabetes. Measured with immunoSEQ multiplex PCR; TCRdb has only the in-frame clones, and not every one. The table has about 620,000 clones, roughly 15% seen once. The specimen was naive CD4+ T cells from blood. These receptors came from a man aged 18 to 30 in good health. The CDR3 runs from the conserved cysteine through the conserved F or W. Fields, in order: V gene, clone size, D gene, J gene, CDR3 protein, CDR3 DNA. D genes are given only for firm matches. Not all rows give a size; the values are once, few, many and, for expanded clones, a class.

TRBV5-4	NA	NA	TRBJ2-1	CASSLDYRTYNEQFF	TGTGCCAGCAGCTTGGACTACCGTACCTACAATGAGCAGTTCTTC
TRBV21-1	NA	NA	TRBJ1-2	CASSLRQGNYGYTF	TGTGCCAGCAGCCTACGACAGGGGAACTATGGCTACACCTTC
TRBV18	few	NA	TRBJ1-5	CASSLMDGNQPQHF	TGTGCCAGCTCGCTGATGGATGGCAATCAGCCCCAGCATTTT
TRBV6-6	NA	NA	TRBJ1-5	CASRFRDHSQPQHF	TGTGCCAGCAGGTTCCGGGACCATAGTCAGCCCCAGCATTTT
TRBV6-5	few	TRBD2	TRBJ2-7	CASSYGGRADYEQYF	TGTGCCAGCAGTTACGGCGGGAGAGCGGACTACGAGCAGTACTTC
TRBV20-1	few	NA	TRBJ2-7	CSAKVSYEQYF	TGCAGTGCTAAGGTTAGCTACGAGCAGTACTTC
TRBV4-1	few	NA	TRBJ2-6	CASSEWDSDSGANVLTF	TGCGCCAGCAGCGAGTGGGACTCAGACTCTGGGGCCAACGTCCTGACTTTC
TRBV18	few	NA	TRBJ2-5	CASSPPGQETQYF	TGTGCCAGCTCACCACCAGGGCAAGAGACCCAGTACTTC
TRBV4-2	NA	TRBD1	TRBJ2-7	CASSRGDRGYEQYF	TGTGCCAGCAGCCGAGGGGACAGGGGCTACGAGCAGTACTTC
TRBV29-1	NA	NA	TRBJ1-1	CSVQSTFTEAFF	TGCAGCGTCCAATCCACTTTCACTGAAGCTTTCTTT
TRBV9	NA	TRBD1	TRBJ2-7	CASSVGQGADEQYF	TGTGCCAGCAGCGTCGGACAGGGGGCCGACGAGCAGTACTTC
TRBV6-5	NA	NA	TRBJ1-1	CASSYSQHTEAFF	TGTGCCAGCAGTTACTCACAGCACACTGAAGCTTTCTTT
TRBV7-2	few	NA	TRBJ2-5	CASSTLQQKTQYF	TGTGCCAGCAGCACGCTTCAACAGAAGACCCAGTACTTC
TRBV2	NA	NA	TRBJ1-3	CASSERRNTIYF	TGTGCCAGCAGTGAACGGCGAAACACCATATATTTT
TRBV6-5	NA	NA	TRBJ2-2	CASRQNTGELFF	TGTGCCAGCAGACAAAACACCGGGGAGCTGTTTTTT
TRBV29-1	NA	NA	TRBJ1-1	CSVDRGPNTEAFF	TGCAGCGTTGATCGGGGCCCGAACACTGAAGCTTTCTTT
TRBV5-4	many	NA	TRBJ2-4	CATKDPGIAKNIQYF	TGTGCCACCAAGGATCCAGGGATAGCCAAAAACATTCAGTACTTC
TRBV18	NA	NA	TRBJ2-1	CASSRSQLTSSYNEQFF	TGTGCCAGCTCACGCTCGCAGTTGACTAGCTCCTACAATGAGCAGTTCTTC
TRBV18	few	NA	TRBJ1-1	CASSLGQLNTEAFF	TGTGCCAGCTCACTAGGACAACTGAACACTGAAGCTTTCTTT
TRBV4-1	few	TRBD1	TRBJ1-6	CASSDRGSPLHF	TGCGCCAGCAGTGACAGGGGTTCACCCCTCCACTTT
TRBV2	NA	NA	TRBJ1-4	CASSGTAPNEKLFF	TGTGCCAGCAGTGGGACAGCCCCCAATGAAAAACTGTTTTTT
TRBV5-4	NA	NA	TRBJ1-4	CASSSINEKLFF	TGTGCCAGCAGCTCCATAAATGAAAAACTGTTTTTT